This T cell receptor (beta chain) was obtained from a study of T cell responses to AZD1222 COVID-19 vaccine. Study overall: Pooling was applied to second doses at about 4 or about 12 weeks.

Sequenced by immunoSEQ multiplex PCR; TCRdb stores in-frame clones only, minus some. The sample contains approximately 130,000 clones, 80% to 95% of which appear only once. CDR1 is GTSNPN, CDR2 SVGIG, per germline (reference sequence). Trimming took off 3 bases at V and 1 base at J, with 9 bases between the two ends. The CDR3 is 13 residues long. This TCR was sampled from an adult in good health. Source: peripheral blood, taken on day 0 of AZD1222 vaccination. The chain employs TRBV30 and TRBJ1-1, with D hard to call. CDR3 amino acids: CAWSLTKNTEAFF. CDR3 nucleotides: TGTGCCTGGAGCCTAACAAAGAACACTGAAGCTTTCTTT.